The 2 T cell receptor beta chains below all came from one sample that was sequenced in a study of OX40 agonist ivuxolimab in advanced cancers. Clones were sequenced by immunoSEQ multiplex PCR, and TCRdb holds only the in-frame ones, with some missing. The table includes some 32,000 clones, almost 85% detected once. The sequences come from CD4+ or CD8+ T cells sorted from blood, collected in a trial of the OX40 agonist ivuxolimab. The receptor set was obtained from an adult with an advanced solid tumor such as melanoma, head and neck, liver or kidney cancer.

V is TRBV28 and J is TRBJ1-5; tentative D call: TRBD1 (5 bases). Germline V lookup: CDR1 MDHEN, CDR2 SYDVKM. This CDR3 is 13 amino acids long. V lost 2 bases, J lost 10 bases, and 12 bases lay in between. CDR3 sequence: CASSLRQGNPQHF. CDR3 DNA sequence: TGTGCCAGCAGTTTACGCCAGGGTAATCCCCAGCATTTT.

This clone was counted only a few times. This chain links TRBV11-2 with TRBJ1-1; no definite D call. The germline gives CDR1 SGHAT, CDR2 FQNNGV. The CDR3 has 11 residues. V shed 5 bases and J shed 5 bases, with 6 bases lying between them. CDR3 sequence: CASSPRTEAFF. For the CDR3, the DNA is TGTGCCAGCAGCCCTAGAACTGAAGCTTTCTTT.